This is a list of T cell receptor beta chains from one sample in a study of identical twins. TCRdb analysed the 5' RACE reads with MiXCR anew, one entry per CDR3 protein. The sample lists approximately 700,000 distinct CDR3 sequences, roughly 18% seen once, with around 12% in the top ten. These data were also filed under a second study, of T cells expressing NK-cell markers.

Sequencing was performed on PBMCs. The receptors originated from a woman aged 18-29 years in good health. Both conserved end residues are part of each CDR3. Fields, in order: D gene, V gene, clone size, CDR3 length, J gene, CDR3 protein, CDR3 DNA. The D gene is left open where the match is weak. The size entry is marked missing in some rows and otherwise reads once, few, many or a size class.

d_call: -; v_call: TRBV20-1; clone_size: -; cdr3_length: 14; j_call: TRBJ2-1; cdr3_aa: CSARFAPPSNEQFF; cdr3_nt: TGCAGTGCTAGATTCGCCCCCCCTAGCAATGAGCAGTTCTTC
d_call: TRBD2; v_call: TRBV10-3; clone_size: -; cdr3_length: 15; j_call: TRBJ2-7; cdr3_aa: CAISALAGVTYEQYF; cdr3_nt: TGTGCCATCAGTGCTCTAGCGGGAGTCACCTACGAGCAGTACTTC
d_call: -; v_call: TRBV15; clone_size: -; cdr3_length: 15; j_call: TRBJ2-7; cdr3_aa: CATSRRQGGDYEQYF; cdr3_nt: TGTGCCACCAGCCGACGACAAGGGGGGGACTACGAGCAGTACTTC
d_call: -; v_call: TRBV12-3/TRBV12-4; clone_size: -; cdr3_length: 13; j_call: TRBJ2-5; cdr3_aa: CASTKGEQETQYF; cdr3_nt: TGTGCCAGCACCAAGGGGGAGCAAGAGACCCAGTACTTC
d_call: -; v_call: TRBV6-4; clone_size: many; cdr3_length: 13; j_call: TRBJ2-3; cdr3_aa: CASSVAPTDTQYF; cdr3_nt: TGTGCCAGCAGCGTAGCTCCCACAGATACGCAGTATTTT
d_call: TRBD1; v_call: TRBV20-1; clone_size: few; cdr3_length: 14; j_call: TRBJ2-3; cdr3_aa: CSAKRTGGTDTQYF; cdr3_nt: TGCAGTGCTAAACGGACAGGGGGCACAGATACGCAGTATTTT
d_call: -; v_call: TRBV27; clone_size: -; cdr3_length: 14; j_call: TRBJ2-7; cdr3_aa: CASRTDHGGREQYF; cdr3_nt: TGTGCCAGCAGGACGGACCACGGGGGGCGCGAGCAGTACTTC
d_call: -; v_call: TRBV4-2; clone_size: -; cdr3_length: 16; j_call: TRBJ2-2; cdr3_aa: CASSQDRGLATGELFF; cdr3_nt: TGTGCCAGCAGCCAAGATAGGGGATTGGCCACCGGGGAGCTGTTTTTT
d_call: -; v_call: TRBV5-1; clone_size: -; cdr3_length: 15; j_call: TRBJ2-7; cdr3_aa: CASSLASAITYEQYF; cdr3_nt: TGCGCCAGCAGCTTGGCATCAGCGATCACCTACGAGCAGTACTTC
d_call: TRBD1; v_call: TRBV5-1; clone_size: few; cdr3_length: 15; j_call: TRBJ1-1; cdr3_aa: CASSFPDRANTEAFF; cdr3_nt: TGCGCCAGCAGCTTCCCAGACAGGGCGAACACTGAAGCTTTCTTT
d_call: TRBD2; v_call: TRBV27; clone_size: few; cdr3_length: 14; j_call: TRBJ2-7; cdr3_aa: CASSFGGRAYEQYF; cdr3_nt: TGTGCCAGCAGTTTCGGAGGGAGGGCCTACGAGCAGTACTTC
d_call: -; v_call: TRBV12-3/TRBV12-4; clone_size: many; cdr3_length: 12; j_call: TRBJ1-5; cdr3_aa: CASSSENQPQHF; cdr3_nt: TGTGCCAGCAGTTCAGAGAATCAGCCCCAGCATTTT